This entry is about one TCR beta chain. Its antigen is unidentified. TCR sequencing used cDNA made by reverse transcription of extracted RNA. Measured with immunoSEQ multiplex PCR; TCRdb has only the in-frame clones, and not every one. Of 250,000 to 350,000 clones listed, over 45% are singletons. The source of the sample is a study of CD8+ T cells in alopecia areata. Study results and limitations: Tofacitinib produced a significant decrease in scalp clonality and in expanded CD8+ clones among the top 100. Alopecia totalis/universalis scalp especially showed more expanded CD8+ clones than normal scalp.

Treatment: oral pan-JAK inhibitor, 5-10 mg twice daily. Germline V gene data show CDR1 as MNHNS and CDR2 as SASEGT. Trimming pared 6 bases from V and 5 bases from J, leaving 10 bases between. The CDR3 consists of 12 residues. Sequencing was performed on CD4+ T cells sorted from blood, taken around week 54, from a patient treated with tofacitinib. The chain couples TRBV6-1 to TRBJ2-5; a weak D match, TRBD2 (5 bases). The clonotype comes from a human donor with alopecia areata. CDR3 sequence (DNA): TGTGCCAGCAGGCGGGTCTGGGAGACCCAGTACTTC. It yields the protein CASRRVWETQYF.